These 30 T cell receptor beta chains originate from one sample sequenced in a study of tumor-infiltrating lymphocytes in primary liver carcinoma. Germline DNA was also extracted, while the blood RNA originated from unsorted whole blood. Synthesis of TCR beta cDNA was carried out from about 500 ng total RNA with a constant-region primer. Three nested multiplex PCR rounds, a slightly modified ARM-PCR, produced the libraries for TCR beta. TRBV1-TRBV30 forward primers paired with a C-beta reverse primer were used in the first two PCR rounds, which ran roughly 10 cycles each. TCRdb reprocessed the multiplex PCR reads via MiXCR and lists one record per CDR3 protein. In the table there are 330,000 or so distinct CDR3 sequences, less than 70% of which are singletons. Sequenced sample: peripheral blood. The receptors were gathered from a man aged 35 to 55 with primary liver carcinoma and hepatitis B virus infection.

The table lists this clonotype with a count of one. One end of the junction does not line up with germline, which may come from a read error. The chain combines TRBV11-2 with TRBJ2-3; 7 bases are a match to TRBD2. The germline V gene has CDR1 SGHAT and CDR2 FQNNGV. The CDR3 loop spans 16 amino acids. CDR3 DNA: TGTGCCAGTAGCTTAGTTTTTAGCGGGCCACCAGATACGCAGTATTTT. Amino acids: CASSLVFSGPPDTQYF.

This clonotype was counted only a few times. The chain joins TRBV5-4 to TRBJ2-6, with a tentative D call TRBD1 (6 bases). There are 16 residues in the CDR3. V dropped 3 bases and J dropped 0 bases, with 10 bases sitting between them. Germline CDR1 is SGHNT and CDR2 is YYREEE (reference sequence). The CDR3 reads CASSSTGLSGANVLTF. The CDR3 nucleotides read TGTGCCAGCAGCTCCACAGGGCTCTCTGGGGCCAACGTCCTGACTTTC.

This rearrangement joins TRBV5-1 to TRBJ2-1; TRBD2 matches 11 bases. CDR3 length: 15 amino acids. Germline V gene data show CDR1 as SGHRS and CDR2 as YFSETQ. Unmatched junction bases numbered 5, after V lost 5 bases and J lost 4 bases. The CDR3 sequence: CASRIGTSGYNEQFF. CDR3 DNA: TGCGCCAGCAGAATTGGGACTAGCGGATACAATGAGCAGTTCTTC.

V gene TRBV11-2 combines with J gene TRBJ2-3, with 11 bases aligning to TRBD2. The V gene end was trimmed by 3 bases and the J gene end by 7 bases; junction bases not matched to a gene: 12. The germline CDR1 and CDR2 sequences are SGHAT and FQNNGV. There are 17 residues in the CDR3. CDR3 in DNA: TGTGCCAGCAGCTTGGCCATCACTAGCGGGGGACGATATACGCAGTATTTT. Translation gives CASSLAITSGGRYTQYF.

This clonotype was observed a few times. The junction differs from germline at one of its ends, possibly a read error. The chain is built from TRBV11-2 and TRBJ2-6, with D tentatively TRBD1 (5 bases). CDR3 size: 17 residues. Germline loops: CDR1 SGHAT, CDR2 FQNNGV. CDR3 in DNA: TGTGCCAGCAGCTTAGTCATCAGGGTGGCTGGGGCCAACGTCCCGGCTTTC. This encodes CASSLVIRVAGANVPAF.

A note on this clonotype: One end of the junction is discordant with germline, which a read error may explain. This chain uses TRBV6-1 with TRBJ1-2; TRBD1 matches at 8 bases. This CDR3 is 14 amino acids long. Germline CDR1 reads MNHNS; CDR2 reads SASEGT. CDR3 protein: CASRIGQGPYDYTF. In nucleotides, the CDR3 is TGTGCCAGCAGGATTGGACAGGGCCCTTATGACTACACCTTC.

As concerns this clonotype: A read error may account for a junction end that differs from germline. J is TRBJ2-7 and V is TRBV4-1; 7 positions agree with TRBD1. This CDR3 is 16 amino acids long. Germline lookup yields CDR1 MGHRA and CDR2 YSYEKL. Written as DNA, the CDR3 is TGCGCCATCAGCCATCTCTTCAAGGGACAGAACTACGAGCAGTACTTC. Amino acid sequence: CAISHLFKGQNYEQYF.

There are a few counts of this clonotype. The chain employs TRBV5-5 and TRBJ2-5, with 9 bases fitting TRBD1. After removal of 1 base from V and 4 bases from J, the junction contained 5 bases not matched to a gene. From germline, CDR1 is SGHKS and CDR2 YYEKEE (reference sequence). CDR3 size: 15 residues. The CDR3 sequence: CASSLQGQGGETQYF. In nucleotides, the CDR3 is TGTGCCAGCAGCTTGCAGGGACAGGGAGGAGAGACCCAGTACTTC.

In regard to this clonotype: The junction and the germline gene differ at one end; a read error may be behind it. The chain has TRBV5-4 and TRBJ2-3, with D perhaps TRBD1 or TRBD2 (5 bases each). This CDR3 is 14 amino acids long. CDR1 and CDR2 from the germline V gene are SGHNT and YYREEE (reference sequence). The chain's CDR3 is CASSSGRGTDTQYF. The CDR3, as DNA: TGTGCTAGCAGCTCGGGACGGGGCACAGATACGCAGTATTTT.

A word on this clonotype: This may arise from a read error, as a much more abundant clone is one base away. This rearrangement joins TRBV6-5 to TRBJ2-7; D is undetermined. Germline CDR1 is MNHEY and CDR2 is SVGAGI. The germline V and J ends were trimmed by 0 bases and 5 bases, with 14 bases remaining between them. CDR3 length: 15 residues. CDR3 nucleotide sequence: TGTGCCAGCAGTTACTCGTCAGTCAAGGGCCACGAGCAGTACTTC. Translated, it gives CASSYSSVKGHEQYF.

With respect to this clonotype: A much larger clone is a single base away; this may be a read error. This sequence joins TRBV6-2 or TRBV6-3 and TRBJ2-7; no clear D. The CDR3 covers 12 residues. CDR1 and CDR2 (germline): MNHEY, SVGEGT. The V and J ends lost 8 bases and 5 bases respectively, with 13 bases between them. CDR3 region: CASGDELHEQYF. The CDR3 DNA is TGTGCCAGCGGAGACGAATTGCACGAGCAGTACTTC.

This clonotype was found once. The missing conserved phenylalanine or tryptophan at the end of this CDR3 makes a read error likely. This chain joins TRBV5-6 and TRBJ2-1; no reliable D call. CDR3 length: 15 amino acids. Germline V CDR1 and CDR2: SGHDT, YYEEEE. Trimming pared 7 bases from V and 10 bases from J, leaving 24 bases between. CDR3 sequence: CASSRSDTQGWEQFL. The CDR3 nucleotides read TGTGCCAGCTCCAGGTCCGACACTCAAGGGTGGGAGCAGTTCCTC.

Turning to this clonotype: A read error may account for a junction end that differs from germline. The V gene is TRBV6-2 or TRBV6-3, the J gene TRBJ2-1; 8 bases are shared with TRBD2. From germline, CDR1 is MNHEY and CDR2 SVGEGT. The CDR3 runs 14 residues. The CDR3 region has the DNA TGTGCCAGTAGTTACCAGCGGGAGTGCCACTGGCAGTTCTTC. It translates to CASSYQRECHWQFF.

This clonotype was seen a handful of times. The chain joins TRBV13 to TRBJ2-6; D unclear. Germline V gene lookup returns CDR1 PRHDT and CDR2 FYEKMQ (reference sequence). V was clipped by 3 bases and J by 0 bases, with 9 bases between them. This CDR3 is 16 amino acids long. The CDR3 region is CASSFLDGSGANVLTF. The DNA of the CDR3 is TGTGCCAGCAGCTTCCTGGACGGCTCTGGGGCCAACGTCCTGACTTTC.

Points on this clonotype: With a much larger clone just one base away, this may be a read error. The CDR3 reads CASSQDPASGTGKLFF. CDR3 DNA sequence: TGCGCCAGCAGCCAAGATCCTGCTAGCGGTACCGGGAAGCTGTTTTTT. The chain combines TRBV4-3 with TRBJ2-2; 7 nucleotides align to TRBD2. Looked up from germline, CDR1 is LGHNA and CDR2 is YSLEER. This CDR3 has 16 amino acids.

Regarding this clonotype: It may be a read error: a sequence one base away is much more abundant. The rearrangement joins TRBV6-2 or TRBV6-3 to TRBJ1-1; D ambiguous. Germline CDR1 is MNHEY and CDR2 is SVGEGT. Trimming took off 5 bases at V and 8 bases at J, with 15 bases between the two ends. The CDR3 has 13 residues. CDR3 sequence: CASSLNGRSEAFF. For the CDR3, the DNA is TGTGCCAGCAGTCTAAACGGGCGTTCCGAAGCTTTCTTT.

The V gene is TRBV4-2, the J gene TRBJ2-3; D uncertain. CDR3 length equals 14 residues. The germline V gene encodes CDR1 LGHNA and CDR2 YNFKEQ. Trimming removed 7 bases from V and 1 base from J, with 12 bases in between. The CDR3 spells CASNLLTGTDTQYF. In nucleotides, the CDR3 is TGTGCCAGCAACCTCCTGACCGGCACAGATACGCAGTATTTT.

This clonotype was found once. At one boundary the junction diverges from the germline segment, which might be a read error. The V and J genes are TRBV6-5 and TRBJ1-3; D unresolved. Germline assignment: CDR1 MNHEY and CDR2 SVGAGI. This CDR3 contains 16 residues. The CDR3 protein is CASNYGRIQSGNTIYF. For the CDR3, the DNA is TGTGCCAGCAATTACGGGCGTATCCAGTCTGGAAACACCATATATTTT.

J is TRBJ1-1 and V is TRBV11-2; a weak D match, TRBD1 (5 bases). The CDR3 sequence is 14 residues long. The germline gives CDR1 SGHAT, CDR2 FQNNGV. CDR3 loop: CASSLAGNQLWAFF. CDR3 coding DNA: TGTGCTAGTAGCTTAGCAGGGAATCAGTTATGGGCTTTCTTT.

V and J are TRBV6-1 and TRBJ2-3; a possible D gene is TRBD2 (6 bases). Germline CDR1 reads MNHNS; CDR2 reads SASEGT. Trimming took 0 bases from V and 4 from J, leaving 14 bases between them. The CDR3 is made up of 16 amino acids. CDR3: CASSEALRGFPDTQYF. The DNA of the CDR3 is TGTGCCAGCAGTGAAGCGCTTCGGGGGTTCCCAGATACGCAGTATTTT.

Note on this clonotype: The junction departs from germline at one end; a sequencing error may be responsible. This rearrangement joins TRBV11-2 to TRBJ1-1; D is unclear. CDR3 size: 12 residues. CDR1 SGHAT and CDR2 FQNNGV come from the germline V gene. The CDR3 region has the DNA TGTGCAAGCAGCCCCCGAGGGCCTGAAGCTTTCTTT. The encoded protein is CASSPRGPEAFF.

This clonotype was seen once. The rearrangement uses TRBV28 and TRBJ1-1; weak D call: TRBD1 (5 bases). The CDR3 runs to 15 residues. Germline-derived CDR1 and CDR2 are MDHEN and SYDVKM. Between the trimmed V and J ends, which lost 6 bases and 3 bases, there was a span of 17 bases. CDR3 coding DNA: TGTGCCAGCAGCAGACAGTGGGCTCTGGACACTGAAGCTTTCTTT. Residues: CASSRQWALDTEAFF. Full variable domain (rest looked up from reference TRBV28 and TRBJ1-1): DVKVTQSSRYLVKRTGEKVFLECVQDMDHENMFWYRQDPGLGLRLIYFSYDVKMKEKGDIPEGYSVSREKKERFSLILESASTNQTSMYLCASSRQWALDTEAFFGQGTRLTVV.

This clonotype was picked up a small number of times. V gene TRBV6-5 combines with J gene TRBJ2-6; D gene ambiguous. V was shortened by 0 bases and J by 1 base, with 10 bases between the two germline ends. The germline V gene has CDR1 MNHEY and CDR2 SVGAGI. This CDR3 comprises 17 residues. CDR3 protein: CASSYSRWVSGANVLTF. CDR3 DNA sequence: TGTGCCAGCAGTTACTCCCGTTGGGTATCTGGGGCCAACGTCCTGACTTTC.

Concerning this clonotype: This clone may be a read error of a much larger clone one base away. The rearrangement uses TRBV4-1 and TRBJ2-7; TRBD2 matches at 8 bases. V dropped 4 bases and J dropped 7; count of bases not matched to a gene: 12. The germline V gene has CDR1 MGHRA and CDR2 YSYEKL. This CDR3 region has 15 residues. CDR3: CASSRSQAGANEQYF. The CDR3 DNA reads as TGCGCCAGCAGCCGCTCACAAGCGGGAGCGAATGAGCAGTACTTC.

Concerning this clonotype itself: A read error may produce the germline difference seen at one junction end. CDR3 sequence (DNA): TGTGCCAGCAGCCTAAGTCCGGGCAGCTACGAGAAGTACTTC. Its translation is CASSLSPGSYEKYF. V is TRBV11-2 and J is TRBJ2-7, with D unclear. Germline assignment: CDR1 SGHAT and CDR2 FQNNGV. The CDR3 loop spans 14 amino acids.

In its sample, this clonotype was seen many times. The rearrangement joins TRBV11-2 to TRBJ2-7; D uncertain. V was cut by 0 bases and J by 7 bases, with 13 bases left in between. Germline loops: CDR1 SGHAT, CDR2 FQNNGV. CDR3 size: 14 residues. CDR3 sequence: CASSLEPTVLEQYF. Written as DNA, the CDR3 is TGTGCCAGCAGCTTAGAACCCACAGTGTTGGAGCAGTACTTC.

Concerning this clonotype itself: The junction departs from the called germline gene at one end, perhaps through a read error. This chain joins TRBV11-1 and TRBJ2-7; TRBD2 is a possible D gene (5 bases). The CDR3 has 16 residues. Germline V CDR1 and CDR2: SGHAT, FQDESV (reference sequence). In DNA form, the CDR3 reads TGCGCCAGCAGCTCAGGAGGCTCTTTCAGCATCTACGAGCAGTACTTC. It specifies CASSSGGSFSIYEQYF. The whole variable domain, remainder taken from reference TRBV11-1 and TRBJ2-7, is EAEVAQSPRYKITEKSQAVAFWCDPISGHATLYWYRQILGQGPELLVQFQDESVVDDSQLPKDRFSAERLKGVDSTLKIQPAELGDSAMYLCASSSGGSFSIYEQYFGPGTRLTVT.

The chain combines TRBV30 with TRBJ2-5; D not resolved. The germline V gene has CDR1 GTSNPN and CDR2 SVGIG (reference sequence). V lost 0 bases to trimming and J lost 1 base, with 9 bases between them. CDR3 size: 14 residues. The CDR3 spells CAWSVLRTQETQYF. CDR3 DNA sequence: TGTGCCTGGAGTGTACTTCGAACCCAAGAGACCCAGTACTTC. The variable domain in full, completed from reference TRBV30 and TRBJ2-5, reads SQTIHQWPATLVQPVGSPLSLECTVEGTSNPNLYWYRQAAGRGLQLLFYSVGIGQISSEVPQNLSASRPQDRQFILSSKKLLLSDSGFYLCAWSVLRTQETQYFGPGTRLLVL.

The chain couples TRBV29-1 to TRBJ2-5; D possibly uses TRBD1 or TRBD2 (5 bases each). The CDR3 length is 13 residues. Per the germline V gene, CDR1 is SQVTM and CDR2 is ANQGSEA. The CDR3 reads CGGLFGAEETQYF. The CDR3 DNA is TGCGGCGGCCTGTTCGGGGCGGAAGAGACCCAGTACTTC.

As concerns this clonotype: One end of the junction varies from germline; a read error may be responsible. The chain uses TRBV4-2 and TRBJ1-4; D ambiguous. CDR1 LGHNA and CDR2 YNFKEQ come from the germline V gene. The CDR3 consists of 16 residues. As DNA, the CDR3 is TGTGCCAGCAGCCTAGATCAATCACAGCTGAATGAGAAACTGTTTTTT. Protein: CASSLDQSQLNEKLFF.